Here is one TCR beta chain with its context. The target of this receptor is not known. Per-base qualities were not stored, and no clone one base away is much larger. This record belongs to a study of T cells in Graves' hyperthyroidism and ophthalmopathy (dated by TCRdb to about 2019). In terms of the full investigation: Peripheral blood was collected at initial diagnosis, before any treatment. A discovery cohort of about a hundred patients, 43 with Graves' ophthalmopathy and 55 to 65 with stable Graves' hyperthyroidism, was used to find distinguishing TCR V-J signatures. The paper reports TCR Vbeta CDR3 sequencing of approximately 130 peripheral blood samples: approximately 43 ophthalmopathy, roughly 74 hyperthyroidism and 17 progressor patients. The study also compared thyroid tissue and blood T-cell repertoires from five or six Graves' hyperthyroidism patients. An independent validation cohort of fewer than 20 hyperthyroidism patients and more than 15 patients who later progressed to ophthalmopathy tested prospective prediction of ophthalmopathy. The roughly 100 discovery patients were randomly divided into training and test sets at a 7:3 ratio. Once sampling was done, hyperthyroidism patients were given methimazole at a starting dose of 30 mg daily, whereas ophthalmopathy patients were given high-dose intravenous methylprednisolone. Beyond this particular receptor, the publication reports: No statistical method was used to fix the sample size in advance, and group allocation was not hidden from the investigators. Most expanded thyroid clonotypes (frequency above 0.001) were also detected in blood, suggesting blood repertoires may reflect thyroid immune responses. In validation, the model predicted progression to ophthalmopathy a median of around six months before onset, with roughly 70% sensitivity and 72.22% specificity. A model built on a 13 V-J signature distinguished ophthalmopathy from stable hyperthyroidism, reaching around 90% sensitivity and around 81% specificity in cross-validation and 80%/75% in testing.

The TCR beta CDR3 regions were amplified from RNA transcripts. For the first round of RT-PCR on the TCR CDR3, the HTBI primer set was used together with the Qiagen OneStep RT-PCR kit. Libraries were constructed in a second round of multiplex PCR, after which size selection and purification were carried out. The libraries were sequenced on an Illumina HiSeq2000 using paired-end 100 bp reads. In the authors' own workflow: SOAPnuke was used to process the raw data, with reads discarded if the reads contained adapters or uncalled bases, had a mean Phred below 15, or lacked an exact constant-primer or identifier match. COPE v1.2.5 was used to merge the high-quality paired reads, and each unique nucleotide sequence was defined as a clonotype. Clonotypes were aligned to IMGT TRBV, TRBD and TRBJ reference segments using MiTCR v1.1. The analysis included only V-J combinations with a frequency above 0.0001, which together covered 98% to 99.2% of the repertoires. The TCS score was defined as F50 (clonal expansion) divided by E x V (chaos), with BLOSUM62-based TCRdist calculated between CDR3 peptides within each V-J. Welch's t-statistics and random forest reduced roughly 500 V-J features to 10 to 15, which were used in a naive Bayes classifier (R e1071). The public reads were reanalyzed by TCRdb: fastp trimming at Q25, MiXCR alignment, in-frame beta chains only. CDR3 protein duplicates are merged, each entry listing the most common genes and DNA. V and J calls and clone size were set by TCRdb, not the authors. Across this sample there are about 500,000 distinct CDR3 sequences, with 13% to 15% seen only once. Of the sample, about 17% falls within the top ten clones.

Stable Graves' hyperthyroidism was defined as the absence of progression to ophthalmopathy over 18 months of follow-up. Hyperthyroidism patients were newly diagnosed, with disease duration under 2 months, and aged 18 to 65 years. Patients with uncontrolled infections, other autoimmune diseases, pregnancy or lactation were excluded. Clinical symptoms, serum thyroxine and TRAb, thyroid ultrasound, and orbital computed tomography formed the basis for the diagnoses. Ficoll-Paque density gradient centrifugation was used to isolate PBMCs from about 10 ml of fresh peripheral blood. Total RNA was extracted with Trizol reagent, and quality was checked on an Agilent 2100 Bioanalyzer. Spanning cysteine to phenylalanine, the CDR3 consists of 14 amino acids. Only CDR3 DNA is held: 42 bases, read in frame from base 1. Via the germline V gene (reference sequence), CDR1 is LNHDA and CDR2 SQIVND. From V the trimming removes 0 bases and from J it removes 9 bases, while the gene matches leave 4 bases of the junction unaccounted for.

The sequence joins TRBV19 to TRBJ2-1; TRBD1 lines up with 8 middle nucleotides. The TCR comes from a woman between 18 and 29 years old with Graves' hyperthyroidism. Sequenced sample: blood. The CDR3 reads CASSIDGRGLEQFF. The bases are TGTGCCAGTAGTATAGATGGCAGGGGGCTTGAGCAGTTCTTC.